This T cell receptor (beta chain) is from a study of T cell clones after liver transplantation. Here immunoSEQ multiplex PCR was the method, and the copy in TCRdb shows in-frame clones only, minus some. The repertoire holds 70,000 to 80,000 clones, roughly 90% seen once, with 2.7% in the top ten. This CDR3 is 14 amino acids long. Trimming took off 0 bases at V and 1 base at J, with 7 bases between the two ends. CDR1 is SGHTA, CDR2 FQGNSA, per germline. Material: CD4+ T cells from blood, obtained before liver transplant. This TCR was sampled from a human donor who received a liver transplant. The J gene is TRBJ2-7, the V gene TRBV7-2; the D is unclear. The CDR3 nucleotides read TGTGCCAGCAGCTTAGCAGGGTCGTCCTACGAGCAGTACTTC. This sequence encodes CASSLAGSSYEQYF.